A single sample is the source of the 3 T cell receptor beta chains below, sequenced in a study of identical twins. MiXCR, applied by TCRdb to the 5' RACE reads, yields one record per CDR3 protein. The sample holds 150,000 or so distinct CDR3 sequences, under 4.5% seen once. Source material: memory T cells sorted from blood. The receptors were gathered from a man between 18 and 35 years old in good health.

This clonotype was counted ten times or more. The chain recombines TRBV7-2 with TRBJ1-1; maybe TRBD1 (6 bases). This CDR3 contains 13 residues. Trimming removed 5 bases at V and 11 bases at J, with 18 bases between. Germline V lookup: CDR1 SGHTA, CDR2 FQGNSA. CDR3 region: CASSTQVGGWAFF. CDR3 nucleotides: TGTGCCAGCAGCACCCAAGTGGGGGGCTGGGCTTTCTTT.

This clonotype was picked up many times. CDR3 nucleotides: TGTGCCAGCAGTGCGACAGGATTAACCGGGGAGCTGTTTTTT. Its protein product is CASSATGLTGELFF. This chain connects TRBV25-1 to TRBJ2-2; a weak D match, TRBD1 (6 bases). The CDR3 length is 14 residues. Trimming left V 4 bases short and J 5 bases short, with 11 bases between. CDR1 and CDR2 (germline): MGHDK, SYGVNS.

This clonotype has ten or more counts. This chain joins TRBV12-3 or TRBV12-4 and TRBJ1-4; maybe TRBD1 (5 bases). The CDR3 extends over 14 amino acids. V gave up 2 bases and J gave up 7 bases, with 11 bases separating them. The CDR3 sequence is CASSLNRIREKLFF. The CDR3 nucleotides read TGTGCCAGCAGTTTAAACAGGATTCGTGAAAAACTGTTTTTT.